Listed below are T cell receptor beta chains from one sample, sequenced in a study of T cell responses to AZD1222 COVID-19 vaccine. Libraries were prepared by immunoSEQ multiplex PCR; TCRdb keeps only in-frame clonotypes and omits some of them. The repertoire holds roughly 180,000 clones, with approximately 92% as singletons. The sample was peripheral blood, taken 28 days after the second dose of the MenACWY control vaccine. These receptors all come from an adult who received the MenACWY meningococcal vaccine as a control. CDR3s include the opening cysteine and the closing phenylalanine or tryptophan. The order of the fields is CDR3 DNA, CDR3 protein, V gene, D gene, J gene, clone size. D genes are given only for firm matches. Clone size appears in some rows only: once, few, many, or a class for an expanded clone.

TGTGCCAGCTCACCCCTAGCGGGGGTCAACGAGCAGTACTTC,CASSPLAGVNEQYF,TRBV18,TRBD2,TRBJ2-7,NA
TGTGCCAGCAGCGCAAGAACCGGGACAGGAGACACTGAAGCTTTCTTT,CASSARTGTGDTEAFF,TRBV9,TRBD1,TRBJ1-1,once
TGTGCCAGCAGTTACACAGGGCTAAAAGATGGCTACACCTTC,CASSYTGLKDGYTF,TRBV6-5,NA,TRBJ1-2,NA
TGTGCCAGCAGCGTCCCTGGAGGGGGGTACCTCACAGATACGCAGTATTTT,CASSVPGGGYLTDTQYF,TRBV7-8,NA,TRBJ2-3,NA
TGTGCCAGCAGTTACGCGGGGGGAGGCTACACCTTC,CASSYAGGGYTF,TRBV6-5,NA,TRBJ1-2,NA
TGTGCCAGCAGCCCGGAGGAGGGGGCCGAGCAGTACTTC,CASSPEEGAEQYF,TRBV6-4,NA,TRBJ2-7,NA
TGTGCCTGGATCCGGGACTTTGGTTCACCCCTCCACTTT,CAWIRDFGSPLHF,TRBV30,NA,TRBJ1-6,NA
TGTGCCAGCAGCTTGCGAGGGGGGTATGGAGCCTATGGCTACACCTTC,CASSLRGGYGAYGYTF,TRBV5-4,NA,TRBJ1-2,NA
TGTGCCAGCAGGTCCGGACAGGGAAGCTCCTACAATGAGCAGTTCTTC,CASRSGQGSSYNEQFF,TRBV7-2,TRBD1,TRBJ2-1,NA
TGTGCCAGCAGCCCGGCCTCTTTAATGAACACTGAAGCTTTCTTT,CASSPASLMNTEAFF,TRBV5-5,NA,TRBJ1-1,NA
TGTGCCAGTAGTCTCCGACAGACCGTCTTGGGCACTGAAGCTTTCTTT,CASSLRQTVLGTEAFF,TRBV19,NA,TRBJ1-1,NA
TGTGCCAGCTCCTCAAGCAGAGGGATAAGCAATCAGCCCCAGCATTTT,CASSSSRGISNQPQHF,TRBV2,NA,TRBJ1-5,NA
TGTGCCAGCAGCCAACCCGGGCTAGCGTCCGCAGATACGCAGTATTTT,CASSQPGLASADTQYF,TRBV3-1/TRBV3-2,NA,TRBJ2-3,NA
TGTGCCAGCAGTTTACTCGGGTTGGGCGGTCAGCCCCAGCATTTT,CASSLLGLGGQPQHF,TRBV27,NA,TRBJ1-5,NA
TGTGCCAGCAAAGACAGCGTTTATAGCAATCAGCCCCAGCATTTT,CASKDSVYSNQPQHF,TRBV19,NA,TRBJ1-5,NA
TGTGCCAGCAGCCAAGATTTCGGCAGCAAAAACATTCAGTACTTC,CASSQDFGSKNIQYF,TRBV3-1/TRBV3-2,NA,TRBJ2-4,NA
TGTGCCAGCAGTTTGTCGGGATGGGGGAACACTGAAGCTTTCTTT,CASSLSGWGNTEAFF,TRBV6-5,NA,TRBJ1-1,NA
TGTGCCAGTAGTCCAGGGGGCGACACTGAAGCTTTCTTT,CASSPGGDTEAFF,TRBV19,TRBD1,TRBJ1-1,NA
TGTGCCAGCAGCAGGTGGCTAGCGGGGGGAGGCTCCTACAATGAGCAGTTCTTC,CASSRWLAGGGSYNEQFF,TRBV27,TRBD2,TRBJ2-1,NA
TGCAGCGCTGACCGGACTATAGGTAATGAGCAGTTCTTC,CSADRTIGNEQFF,TRBV29-1,NA,TRBJ2-1,NA
TGTGCCAGCAGCTTAGAGGCAGCGAACACTGAAGCTTTCTTT,CASSLEAANTEAFF,TRBV7-9,NA,TRBJ1-1,NA
TGTGCCACCAGTGGAATGGGCGAAGGGGATACGCAGTATTTT,CATSGMGEGDTQYF,TRBV24-1,NA,TRBJ2-3,NA
TGTGCCACCGCGATGGGGACAGGGGGCGATCAGCAGTACTTC,CATAMGTGGDQQYF,TRBV7-8,TRBD1,TRBJ2-7,NA
TGCGCCAGCAGCTTGGCGGGGTTGAACACCGGGGAGCTGTTTTTT,CASSLAGLNTGELFF,TRBV5-1,NA,TRBJ2-2,NA
TGTGCCAGTACCGACTTCGGGGGCTCCTACGAGCAGTACTTC,CASTDFGGSYEQYF,TRBV19,NA,TRBJ2-7,NA
TGTGCCAGCAGTGACGCGAGCCGGAGGGGGAACATTCAGTACTTC,CASSDASRRGNIQYF,TRBV2,NA,TRBJ2-4,NA
TGTGCCAGCAGTTCGACAGCGTATACTGAAAAACTGTTTTTT,CASSSTAYTEKLFF,TRBV28,NA,TRBJ1-4,NA
TGTGCCTGGAGCCCTCCAGGGCGAGCTTTCTTT,CAWSPPGRAFF,TRBV30,NA,TRBJ1-1,NA
TGTGCCTGGAGTGGTCAGGGAGTACGGAATACGCAGTATTTT,CAWSGQGVRNTQYF,TRBV30,NA,TRBJ2-3,NA
TGTGCCAGCAGCCGACTAGCGGGCTACGAGCAGTACTTC,CASSRLAGYEQYF,TRBV5-4,TRBD2,TRBJ2-7,NA
TGTGCCAGCAGCCTTAGCCAGGGGGTATACTCTGGAAACACCATATATTTT,CASSLSQGVYSGNTIYF,TRBV3-1/TRBV3-2,TRBD1,TRBJ1-3,NA
TGTGCCAGCAGCCCTCGGGACAGGCGTCAGCCCCAGCATTTT,CASSPRDRRQPQHF,TRBV7-2,TRBD1,TRBJ1-5,NA
TGTGCCAGCAGCTCGACCTATACAGGGTTGGATACGCAGTATTTT,CASSSTYTGLDTQYF,TRBV7-9,NA,TRBJ2-3,NA
TGTGCCAGCAGCCAAGATCTTTCGGAGACCTATGGCTACACCTTC,CASSQDLSETYGYTF,TRBV4-2,NA,TRBJ1-2,NA
TGTGCCAGCAGCGTAGCACAGGGGTTCAATCAGCCCCAGCATTTT,CASSVAQGFNQPQHF,TRBV9,TRBD1,TRBJ1-5,NA
TGTGCCAGCAAAACAGGGGTCGAAAACACCATATATTTT,CASKTGVENTIYF,TRBV28,TRBD1,TRBJ1-3,NA
TGTGCCAGCAGTCCGGACAGGGGCAACACCGGGGAGCTGTTTTTT,CASSPDRGNTGELFF,TRBV28,TRBD1,TRBJ2-2,NA
TGTGCCAGCAGCCCCCGGGACAGGGGCTCAGGGAACACCATATATTTT,CASSPRDRGSGNTIYF,TRBV3-1/TRBV3-2,TRBD1,TRBJ1-3,NA
TGTGCCAGCACCGAACAGGGCGGCACTGAAGCTTTCTTT,CASTEQGGTEAFF,TRBV9,NA,TRBJ1-1,few
TGTGCCAGCAGTTACTCCGTAGGGGCTCAAAACACTGAAGCTTTCTTT,CASSYSVGAQNTEAFF,TRBV6-5,NA,TRBJ1-1,NA
TGTGCCAGCAGCTTACCTGGGGGGCACGAGCAGTACTTC,CASSLPGGHEQYF,TRBV5-4,NA,TRBJ2-7,NA
TGTGCCAGCATAGGCGGACAGGGGCCACGAGAGACCCAGTACTTC,CASIGGQGPRETQYF,TRBV28,TRBD1,TRBJ2-5,NA
TGTGCCAGCAGCGCCGGAGAGACCCAGTACTTC,CASSAGETQYF,TRBV9,NA,TRBJ2-5,NA
TGTGCCAGCAGCTCCGGGAGAGGGGGCTCCTACGAGCAGTACTTC,CASSSGRGGSYEQYF,TRBV6-5,NA,TRBJ2-7,NA
TGTGCCAGTAGACGCGGACAGAACACCGGGGAGCTGTTTTTT,CASRRGQNTGELFF,TRBV19,NA,TRBJ2-2,NA
TGTGCCAGCACCCGAGATTGGACAGGGGGCGGTGAAGCTTTCTTT,CASTRDWTGGGEAFF,TRBV2,TRBD1,TRBJ1-1,NA
TGCGCCAGCAGCCCCTTAGGCGGGGGCCTTTACAATGAGCAGTTCTTC,CASSPLGGGLYNEQFF,TRBV5-1,NA,TRBJ2-1,NA